This T cell receptor beta chain was recovered during a study of radiotherapy plus CTLA-4 blockade in lung cancer. Study-wide context: An objective response was seen in roughly a sixth of patients, and disease control in around 33%.

About this clone itself: Its antigen is unidentified.

Overall study results and limits: Response was reportedly best predicted by early blood T cell clone dynamics, with interferon-beta. TCR clones from tumors expanded in blood after radiotherapy plus ipilimumab.

CDR3 length equals 17 residues. The V and J ends lost 1 base and 0 bases respectively, with 17 bases between them. Germline V lookup: CDR1 SGHDT, CDR2 YYEEEE. Chemo-refractory metastatic non-small-cell lung cancer patients received focal radiation with ipilimumab CTLA-4 blockade. Here immunoSEQ multiplex PCR was the method, and the copy in TCRdb shows in-frame clones only, minus some. The sample holds roughly 69,000 clones, roughly 76% seen once. This chain links TRBV5-6 with TRBJ2-7; no clear D gene. This TCR was sampled from a human donor with non-small cell lung cancer whose response to radiotherapy plus ipilimumab could not be evaluated. Some clones in this sample may be carry-over from other donors' samples. The input for sequencing was peripheral blood, taken from a patient treated with radiotherapy plus ipilimumab. Here the CDR3 reads CASSLRVTQRSSYEQYF. The CDR3 region has the DNA TGTGCCAGCAGCTTGAGAGTCACCCAGAGGAGCTCCTACGAGCAGTACTTC.